The 7 T cell receptor beta chains presented below share a single source sample, sequenced in a study of cytomegalovirus exposure and HLA in healthy donors. 60 Vbeta and 13 Jbeta primers were used in PCR. Assay used: immunoSEQ multiplex PCR; TCRdb lists only in-frame clones, some missing. This sample has roughly 180,000 clones, with less than 90% found just once. Specimen: PBMCs. These receptors came from a boy aged 5-17 years in good health and CMV-seronegative.

This clone has just a few counts. The rearrangement joins TRBV5-5 to TRBJ1-1; 7 bases agree with TRBD1. V lost 5 bases to trimming and J lost 3 bases; unmatched junction nucleotides: 13. There are 16 residues in the CDR3. Germline V gene sequence: CDR1 SGHKS, CDR2 YYEKEE (reference sequence). This chain's CDR3 is CASRSGTAMGDTEAFF. CDR3 DNA sequence: TGTGCCAGCAGGTCCGGGACAGCTATGGGGGACACTGAAGCTTTCTTT.

The chain carries TRBV5-4 and TRBJ2-7, with D tentatively TRBD2 (5 bases). The CDR3 spans 15 residues. Trimming removed 5 bases from V and 2 bases from J, with 17 bases in between. Germline V gene sequence: CDR1 SGHNT, CDR2 YYREEE (reference sequence). CDR3 DNA sequence: TGTGCCAGCAGTCGGCAAAGCGACGGGACCTACGAGCAGTACTTC. Translated: CASSRQSDGTYEQYF.

V usage is TRBV5-4 and J usage is TRBJ2-3; the D is unclear. In germline, CDR1 is SGHNT, CDR2 YYREEE (reference sequence). The CDR3 is made up of 16 amino acids. V lost 5 bases and J 1 base, leaving 17 bases between the germline ends. DNA of the CDR3: TGTGCCAGCAGACCCAATAGTGGTCGGGGCACAGATACGCAGTATTTT. Translated: CASRPNSGRGTDTQYF.

The sample holds one count of this clone. The chain joins TRBV6-1 to TRBJ2-3; D uncertain. V gave up 7 bases and J gave up 2 bases, with 13 bases separating them. The germline CDR1 and CDR2 sequences are MNHNS and SASEGT. This CDR3 comprises 14 residues. In DNA, the CDR3 is TGTGCCAGCACCAGATCACCCCACACAGATACGCAGTATTTT. Translated: CASTRSPHTDTQYF.

CDR3 residues: CASTPMDRGANEKLFF. The DNA of the CDR3 is TGTGCCAGCACCCCTATGGACCGGGGGGCTAATGAAAAACTGTTTTTT. V usage is TRBV28 and J usage is TRBJ1-4, with D perhaps matching TRBD1 (5 bases). V gave up 7 bases and J gave up 3 bases, with 18 bases separating them. The CDR3 extends over 16 amino acids. CDR1 is MDHEN and CDR2 is SYDVKM in the germline V gene.

The V and J genes are TRBV11-3 and TRBJ2-7, with TRBD1 matching 9 bases. After removal of 4 bases from V and 3 bases from J, the junction contained 7 bases not matched to a gene. In germline, CDR1 is SGHNT, CDR2 YENEEA. The CDR3 totals 15 residues. Here the CDR3 DNA reads TGTGCCAGCAGCTGGGGGGGGGACAGGGACTACGAGCAGTACTTC. This translates into CASSWGGDRDYEQYF.

The rearrangement uses TRBV9 and TRBJ2-7; no definite D call. This CDR3 comprises 15 residues. Germline CDR1 and CDR2: SGDLS and YYNGEE. Trimming shortened V by 0 bases and J by 4 bases, and 14 bases separated the two germline ends. CDR3 loop: CASSVALGAAYEQYF. CDR3 nucleotide sequence: TGTGCCAGCAGCGTAGCTCTAGGAGCAGCATACGAGCAGTACTTC. Supplemented by reference TRBV9 and TRBJ2-7, the full variable domain reads DSGVTQTPKHLITATGQRVTLRCSPRSGDLSVYWYQQSLDQGLQFLIQYYNGEERAKGNILERFSAQQFPDLHSELNLSSLELGDSALYFCASSVALGAAYEQYFGPGTRLTVT.